This TCR beta chain came from a study of molecular identifiers for immune sequencing clone quantification. This clonotype was recorded many times. Naive CD8 libraries were made from about 20,000 to 1,000,000 sorted cells, and they used 10%, 30% or 50% RNA. A CD8+CD4-CCR7+CD45RA+ phenotype served as the sorting definition for naive CD8 T cells. Germline CDR1 and CDR2: MDHEN and SYDVKM. V was trimmed by 6 bases and J by 5 bases, leaving 19 bases between them. The CDR3 has 15 residues. Previously described methods with listed TCR primers produced the bulk TCR libraries. TCRdb independently ran MiXCR on the PCR reads; one entry per CDR3 protein. The repertoire holds around 320,000 distinct CDR3 sequences, with 24% as singletons.

This TCR derives from a human donor in good health. Some libraries in this study had Jurkat cell RNA spiked in. The V gene is TRBV28, the J gene TRBJ1-1; D uncertain. The sample comprised naive CD8+ T cells from blood, with Jurkat cell RNA spiked in. Specified subset: FACS-sorted CD8+CD4-CCR7+CD45RA+ naive T cells. The DNA for the CDR3 is TGTGCCAGCAGGTTTTCACACAAATACGGGACTGAAGCTTTCTTT. As protein: CASRFSHKYGTEAFF.